The 13 T cell receptor beta chains listed next were all sequenced from one sample in a study of OX40 agonist ivuxolimab in advanced cancers. The assay was immunoSEQ multiplex PCR, and TCRdb's table has in-frame clones only and misses some. The repertoire has some 60,000 clones, around 85% of them found once; the top ten carry over 3.5%. Material: CD4+ or CD8+ T cells sorted from blood, obtained in a trial of the OX40 agonist ivuxolimab. Receptor source: an adult with an advanced solid tumor such as melanoma, head and neck, liver or kidney cancer.

DNA of the CDR3: TGCGCCAGCATAAAGGGGACAGGGGACACTGAAGCTTTCTTT. Amino acids: CASIKGTGDTEAFF. The chain joins TRBV5-1 to TRBJ1-1, with 10 bases matching TRBD1. Germline values: CDR1 SGHRS, CDR2 YFSETQ. The ends lost 6 bases at V and 3 bases at J; junction bases unmatched: 5. CDR3 length: 14 residues.

The rearrangement links TRBV6-6 to TRBJ2-2, with a tentative D call TRBD1 (6 bases). The CDR3 has 14 amino acids. Trimming removed 4 bases from V and 5 bases from J, with 11 bases in between. Germline assignment: CDR1 MNHNY and CDR2 SVGAGI (reference sequence). Written as DNA, the CDR3 is TGTGCCAGCAGTTCCCAGGACAGAACCGGGGAGCTGTTTTTT. Its translation: CASSSQDRTGELFF.

The chain uses TRBV29-1 and TRBJ2-7; tentative D call: TRBD1 (6 bases). From germline, CDR1 is SQVTM and CDR2 ANQGSEA. The CDR3 consists of 12 residues. The V end lost 3 bases, the J end lost 3 bases, and 9 bases lay between the germline ends. The CDR3 nucleotides are TGCAGCGTTGACAGGGGAGACTACGAGCAGTACTTC. Its protein product is CSVDRGDYEQYF.

The chain couples TRBV27 to TRBJ1-4; TRBD1 might be the D (5 bases). Germline assignment: CDR1 MNHEY and CDR2 SMNVEV (reference sequence). This CDR3 has 14 amino acids. Trimming left V 4 bases short and J 4 bases short, with 10 bases between. CDR3 nucleotides: TGTGCCAGCAGTTCCAGGGCGGGTAATGAAAAACTGTTTTTT. Its protein is CASSSRAGNEKLFF.

The chain has TRBV27 and TRBJ2-2; D is undetermined. With 7 bases removed from V and 6 bases from J, the gap between germline ends came to 18 bases. CDR3 size: 15 residues. CDR1 and CDR2 (germline): MNHEY, SMNVEV (reference sequence). The CDR3 DNA reads TGTGCCAGCACTGGGCAGACTCCTCGGGCCGGGGAGCTGTTTTTT. This translates into CASTGQTPRAGELFF.

This clone has just a few counts. The chain recombines TRBV9 with TRBJ1-4, with a possible D match to TRBD1 (6 bases). Germline loops: CDR1 SGDLS, CDR2 YYNGEE. The V end was cut by 2 bases, the J end by 4 bases, with 12 bases between. The CDR3 has 15 residues. The CDR3 protein is CASSVRPGVNEKLFF. The CDR3 DNA reads TGTGCCAGCAGCGTCCGCCCAGGGGTTAATGAAAAACTGTTTTTT.

This chain joins TRBV6-1 and TRBJ2-6; 9 bases are a match to TRBD1. CDR3 length: 20 residues. The ends lost 4 bases at V and 0 bases at J; junction bases unmatched: 13. CDR1 and CDR2 from the germline V gene are MNHNS and SASEGT. CDR3 residues: CASSGTGGFITDSGANVLTF. Written as DNA, the CDR3 is TGTGCCAGCAGTGGAACAGGGGGCTTCATAACCGACTCTGGGGCCAACGTCCTGACTTTC.

The V and J genes are TRBV6-1 and TRBJ2-7, with 9 bases identical to TRBD2. The trim removed 3 bases at V and 2 bases at J, leaving 5 bases unmatched. Germline V gene data show CDR1 as MNHNS and CDR2 as SASEGT. The CDR3 sequence is 15 residues long. The DNA of the CDR3 is TGTGCCAGCAGTGATAGGGGCGGGAGGGCCTACGAGCAGTACTTC. This translates into CASSDRGGRAYEQYF.

The genes are TRBV28 and TRBJ2-5; TRBD2 is a possible D gene (5 bases). The J call is doubtful: the DNA matches TRBJ2-7 better. The CDR3 is 14 amino acids. The germline V gene encodes CDR1 MDHEN and CDR2 SYDVKM. The CDR3, as DNA: TGTGCCAGCAGTGTGGAGGCGACCTCCTACGAGCAGTACTTC. This translates into CASSVEATSYEQYF.

This chain joins TRBV21-1 and TRBJ1-5; TRBD1 reflects the table's D call only, with no check against the DNA. TRBV21-1 is deemed a pseudogene. The CDR3 runs 16 residues. The CDR3 DNA follows: TGTGCCAGCAGCAACAGAGGCAGGGGGGAGGATCAGCCCCAGCATTTT. Its translation: CASSNRGRGEDQPQHF.

J is TRBJ2-2 and V is TRBV19, with 7 bases lining up with TRBD1. From germline, CDR1 is LNHDA and CDR2 SQIVND (reference sequence). Losses at the gene ends were 8 bases for V and 1 base for J; bases not matched to a gene: 4. The CDR3 has 14 amino acids. The CDR3 nucleotides read TGTGCCAGTCGACAGGGCCTGAACACCGGGGAGCTGTTTTTT. Its protein product is CASRQGLNTGELFF.

The CDR3 is CAISEGGTEAFF. In nucleotides, the CDR3 is TGTGCCATCAGTGAGGGGGGGACTGAAGCTTTCTTT. The gene calls are TRBV10-3 and TRBJ1-1; D is possibly TRBD1 (5 bases). V was clipped by 2 bases and J by 5 bases, with 6 bases between them. Looked up from germline, CDR1 is ENHRY and CDR2 is SYGVKD. The CDR3 consists of 12 residues.

The rearrangement links TRBV30 to TRBJ2-7, with TRBD1 matching 8 bases. The CDR3 extends over 14 amino acids. Germline loops: CDR1 GTSNPN, CDR2 SVGIG (reference sequence). Trimming at V came to 4 bases and at J to 6 bases, leaving 11 bases not matched to a gene. The CDR3 bases are TGTGCCTGGACCCCGACATCACAGGGGGGCGAGCAGTACTTC. This encodes CAWTPTSQGGEQYF.